These 14 T cell receptor beta chains share one sample of origin, sequenced in a study of blood T cell repertoires in COVID-19. Some clones are missing from TCRdb's copy, which holds only in-frame ones; the method was immunoSEQ multiplex PCR. The sample lists around 100,000 clones, approximately 86% occurring once. Sequenced input: PBMCs or T cells enriched from blood (not recorded which). The receptors come from a woman in her 50s who had recovered from COVID-19.

This clone was found once. This chain connects TRBV7-3 to TRBJ2-3; D ambiguous. Germline lookup yields CDR1 SGHTA and CDR2 FQGTGA. The length of the CDR3 is 14 residues. The germline V and J ends were trimmed by 5 bases and 7 bases, with 16 bases remaining between them. CDR3 coding DNA: TGTGCCAGCAGCCCCCGCGTCCCTATCAATACGCAGTATTTT. It yields the protein CASSPRVPINTQYF.

The chain couples TRBV3-1 (or the pseudogene TRBV3-2) to TRBJ1-6; a possible D gene is TRBD1 (5 bases). Looked up from germline, CDR1 is LGHDT and CDR2 is YNNKEL (reference sequence). The CDR3 consists of 15 residues. The ends were cut back, 1 base at V and 6 bases at J, with 10 bases in the middle. The CDR3 nucleotides are TGTGCCAGCAGCCAAGGACAGCTGATTAATTCACCCCTCCACTTT. Protein: CASSQGQLINSPLHF.

The chain links TRBV5-1 to TRBJ2-1; unclear D gene. The germline V gene encodes CDR1 SGHRS and CDR2 YFSETQ. V was pared by 0 bases and J by 0 bases, with 4 bases between. The length of the CDR3 is 14 residues. In DNA, the CDR3 is TGCGCCAGCAGCTTGGAGAGCTCCTACAATGAGCAGTTCTTC. Amino acid sequence: CASSLESSYNEQFF. Drawing the rest from reference TRBV5-1 and TRBJ2-1, the complete variable domain is KAGVTQTPRYLIKTRGQQVTLSCSPISGHRSVSWYQQTPGQGLQFLFEYFSETQRNKGNFPGRFSGRQFSNSRSEMNVSTLELGDSALYLCASSLESSYNEQFFGPGTRLTVL.

V and J are TRBV28 and TRBJ1-5; the D gene is possibly TRBD1 (5 bases). This CDR3 has 16 amino acids. The ends were cut back, 2 bases at V and 0 bases at J, with 11 bases in the middle. Germline assignment: CDR1 MDHEN and CDR2 SYDVKM. This CDR3 reads CASSLRGFDSNQPQHF. CDR3 nucleotide sequence: TGTGCCAGCAGTTTACGGGGGTTTGATAGCAATCAGCCCCAGCATTTT.

This rearrangement joins TRBV7-2 to TRBJ2-3; no definite D call. The CDR3 runs 17 residues. Germline assignment: CDR1 SGHTA and CDR2 FQGNSA. Trimming left V 2 bases short and J 2 bases short, with 17 bases between. CDR3 nucleotide sequence: TGTGCCAGCAGCTTATTTCAGGCCGTCGCGACCACAGATACGCAGTATTTT. Protein sequence: CASSLFQAVATTDTQYF.

V gene TRBV28 combines with J gene TRBJ1-5; TRBD1 aligns across 9 bases. The V gene end was trimmed by 11 bases and the J gene end by 6 bases; junction bases not matched to a gene: 11. The CDR3 covers 14 residues. Germline V gene data show CDR1 as MDHEN and CDR2 as SYDVKM. As DNA, the CDR3 is TGTGCCGCTTCCTCAGGGACAGGGTCTCAGCCCCAGCATTTT. Its translation: CAASSGTGSQPQHF.

The chain employs TRBV28 and TRBJ2-5, with TRBD1 matching over 8 bases. This CDR3 region has 15 residues. CDR1 is MDHEN, CDR2 SYDVKM, per germline. J lost 7 bases, V lost 5 bases, and 12 bases had no gene match. The DNA of the CDR3 is TGTGCCAGCAGTCACCGGGACAGGCAACTGTGGACCCAGTACTTC. This encodes CASSHRDRQLWTQYF.

This chain connects TRBV5-1 to TRBJ2-7, with TRBD1 matching over 9 bases. The CDR3 sequence is 16 residues long. Looked up from germline, CDR1 is SGHRS and CDR2 is YFSETQ. V gave up 0 bases and J gave up 2 bases; unmatched junction bases: 6. CDR3 residues: CASSLGLGTGPYEQYF. The CDR3 DNA sequence: TGCGCCAGCAGCTTGGGCCTAGGGACAGGGCCCTACGAGCAGTACTTC.

The chain uses TRBV3-1 (or the pseudogene TRBV3-2) and TRBJ2-4; TRBD2 might be the D (7 bases). The CDR3 has 13 amino acids. The ends were cut back, 3 bases at V and 6 bases at J, with 9 bases in the middle. Germline CDR1 and CDR2: LGHDT and YNNKEL (reference sequence). CDR3 nucleotides: TGTGCCAGCAGCCAGAGGGGGGGAAACATTCAGTACTTC. Its translation is CASSQRGGNIQYF.

The V call is TRBV6-4, the J call TRBJ2-2; tentative D call: TRBD2 (7 bases). Germline lookup yields CDR1 MRHNA and CDR2 SNTAGT. The CDR3 runs 15 residues. The germline V and J ends were trimmed by 0 bases and 6 bases, with 11 bases remaining between them. CDR3 DNA: TGTGCCAGCAGTGACTCGGGGGGGCTGGCCGGGGAGCTGTTTTTT. Amino acids: CASSDSGGLAGELFF.

This chain links TRBV28 with TRBJ1-3, with a weak D call TRBD1 (6 bases). In germline, CDR1 is MDHEN, CDR2 SYDVKM. V was pared by 3 bases and J by 2 bases, with 11 bases between. The CDR3 consists of 15 residues. The CDR3 DNA is TGTGCCAGCAGTTTCAGGGGCCGCACTGGAAACACCATATATTTT. This encodes CASSFRGRTGNTIYF.

The rearrangement uses TRBV5-1 and TRBJ2-2; TRBD1 aligns across 7 bases. The CDR3 extends over 15 amino acids. The V and J ends lost 1 base and 4 bases, in that order; junction bases with no gene match: 4. Germline V gene data show CDR1 as SGHRS and CDR2 as YFSETQ. CDR3 protein: CASSLLGTATGELFF. The CDR3, as DNA: TGCGCCAGCAGCTTGTTGGGGACAGCCACCGGGGAGCTGTTTTTT.

This chain links TRBV13 with TRBJ2-7; D unclear. V was trimmed by 0 bases and J by 1 base, leaving 7 bases between them. Germline assignment: CDR1 PRHDT and CDR2 FYEKMQ (reference sequence). The CDR3 is 14 amino acids. For the CDR3, the DNA is TGTGCCAGCAGCTTAGGGACACCATCCTACGAGCAGTACTTC. Protein sequence: CASSLGTPSYEQYF.

The CDR3 reads CASSLRAQGARYYGYTF. In nucleotides, the CDR3 is TGTGCCAGCAGCTTACGGGCACAGGGGGCGCGGTACTATGGCTACACCTTC. The chain uses TRBV7-3 and TRBJ1-2; 9 nucleotides match TRBD1. The V gene's germline CDR1 is SGHTA and CDR2 FQGTGA. J lost 3 bases, V lost 2 bases, and 10 bases had no gene match. CDR3 size: 17 residues.